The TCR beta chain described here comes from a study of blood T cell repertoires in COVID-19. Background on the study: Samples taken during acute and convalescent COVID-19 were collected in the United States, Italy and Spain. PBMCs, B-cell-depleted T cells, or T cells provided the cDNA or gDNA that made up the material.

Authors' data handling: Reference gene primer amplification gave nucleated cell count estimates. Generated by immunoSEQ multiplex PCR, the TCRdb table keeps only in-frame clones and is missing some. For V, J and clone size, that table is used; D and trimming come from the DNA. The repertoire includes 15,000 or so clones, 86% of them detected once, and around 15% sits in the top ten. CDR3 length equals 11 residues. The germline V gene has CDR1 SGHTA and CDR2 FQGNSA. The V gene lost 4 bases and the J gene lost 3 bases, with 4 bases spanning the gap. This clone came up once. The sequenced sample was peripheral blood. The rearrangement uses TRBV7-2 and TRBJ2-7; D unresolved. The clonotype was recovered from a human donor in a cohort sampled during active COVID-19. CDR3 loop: CASSSNYEQYF. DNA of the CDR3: TGTGCCAGCAGCTCCAACTACGAGCAGTACTTC.